This passage covers 20 T cell receptor beta chains from one sample sequenced in a study of blood T cell repertoires in COVID-19. Repertoires were generated with immunoSEQ multiplex PCR, while TCRdb's copy carries only in-frame clones and drops some. Of some 290,000 clones in the sample, around 92% were seen once. Material for sequencing was PBMCs or T cells enriched from blood (not recorded which). These receptors were obtained from a woman in her thirties who had recovered from COVID-19.

This clone was detected once. The chain employs TRBV1 and TRBJ2-1; TRBD2, as called in the table, went unchecked against the DNA. TRBV1 counts as a pseudogene. The CDR3 runs to 16 residues. The CDR3 DNA follows: TGCACCAGCAGCCAAGTCACGGCGGGAGTATCGAATGAGCAGTTCTTC. It codes for CTSSQVTAGVSNEQFF.

This clone has a single count. This chain joins TRBV3-1 (or the pseudogene TRBV3-2) and TRBJ1-3, with TRBD1 identical over 7 bases. After removal of 0 bases from V and 4 bases from J, the junction contained 12 bases not matched to a gene. This CDR3 comprises 18 residues. Germline CDR1 LGHDT, CDR2 YNNKEL (reference sequence). The CDR3 DNA reads TGTGCCAGCAGCCAAGATCCCCCGGGGACAGCGGCGGGAAACACCATATATTTT. Translated: CASSQDPPGTAAGNTIYF.

The chain is built from TRBV7-9 and TRBJ2-1; D might be TRBD2 (5 bases). The CDR3 sequence is 15 residues long. The V and J ends lost 4 bases and 0 bases respectively, with 10 bases between them. The germline CDR1 and CDR2 sequences are SEHNR and FQNEAQ (reference sequence). CDR3 DNA: TGTGCCAGCAGCTGGAGCGGAAGCTCCTACAATGAGCAGTTCTTC. Its protein is CASSWSGSSYNEQFF.

The chain combines TRBV30 with TRBJ1-1; possibly TRBD1 for D (5 bases). The germline V gene has CDR1 GTSNPN and CDR2 SVGIG (reference sequence). The CDR3 spans 15 residues. The V gene lost 0 bases and the J gene lost 1 base, with 12 bases spanning the gap. CDR3 in DNA: TGTGCCTGGAGTGTACTGGTCAGGGAGAACACTGAAGCTTTCTTT. Its translation: CAWSVLVRENTEAFF.

This chain uses TRBV27 with TRBJ2-2, with D perhaps TRBD1 (5 bases). CDR3 size: 15 residues. V was trimmed by 1 base and J by 4 bases, leaving 10 bases between them. Germline V lookup: CDR1 MNHEY, CDR2 SMNVEV (reference sequence). CDR3 amino acids: CASSLWGLGTGELFF. CDR3 coding DNA: TGTGCCAGCAGTTTATGGGGCTTAGGCACCGGGGAGCTGTTTTTT.

The genes are TRBV18 and TRBJ1-1, with 7 bases fitting TRBD1. The CDR3 sequence is 14 residues long. Losses at the gene ends were 6 bases for V and 5 bases for J; bases not matched to a gene: 9. Germline lookup yields CDR1 KGHSH and CDR2 LQKENI. CDR3: CASSLAGGSTEAFF. The CDR3 DNA reads as TGTGCCAGCTCCCTAGCAGGGGGGTCGACTGAAGCTTTCTTT.

The chain is built from TRBV5-6 and TRBJ2-1, with D perhaps TRBD2 (5 bases). Germline V gene lookup returns CDR1 SGHDT and CDR2 YYEEEE. Trimming cost V 2 bases and J 4 bases, with 7 bases left between them. The length of the CDR3 is 13 residues. CDR3 DNA: TGTGCCAGCAGCTTCCGGGGATACAATGAGCAGTTCTTC. Translated: CASSFRGYNEQFF.

The J gene is TRBJ2-7, the V gene TRBV29-1; TRBD2 matches at 11 bases. CDR1 SQVTM and CDR2 ANQGSEA come from the germline V gene. This CDR3 has 13 residues. V shed 6 bases, J shed 0 bases, and the junction held 1 base outside the gene matches. The chain's CDR3 is CSVGTSGSYEQYF. CDR3 nucleotide sequence: TGCAGCGTGGGGACTAGCGGCTCCTACGAGCAGTACTTC.

The chain joins TRBV29-1 to TRBJ1-2; 9 bases map to TRBD1. Germline V gene sequence: CDR1 SQVTM, CDR2 ANQGSEA. CDR3 length: 14 amino acids. J lost 5 bases, V lost 6 bases, and 10 bases had no gene match. Here the CDR3 reads CSVWGQGRNYGYTF. The DNA of the CDR3 is TGCAGCGTCTGGGGACAGGGCCGTAATTATGGCTACACCTTC.

There are a few counts of this clone. The genes are TRBV5-1 and TRBJ1-6; 7 nucleotides match TRBD1. V lost 0 bases and J lost 7; bases outside the gene matches: 1. Germline V lookup: CDR1 SGHRS, CDR2 YFSETQ. The CDR3 is 14 residues long. In DNA, the CDR3 is TGCGCCAGCAGCTTGGTACAGGGGAATTCACCCCTCCACTTT. Residues: CASSLVQGNSPLHF.

The genes are TRBV9 and TRBJ2-2; D perhaps matches TRBD2 (6 bases). CDR1 SGDLS and CDR2 YYNGEE come from the germline V gene. The germline V and J ends were trimmed by 3 bases and 6 bases, with 9 bases remaining between them. CDR3 size: 13 residues. The CDR3 loop reads CASSARLAGELFF. CDR3 bases: TGTGCCAGCAGCGCCAGACTAGCCGGGGAGCTGTTTTTT.

The rearrangement links TRBV18 to TRBJ1-1; D unresolved. Deletions cut 6 bases from V and 1 base from J, with 15 bases between. The CDR3 extends over 15 amino acids. CDR1 is KGHSH and CDR2 is LQKENI in the germline V gene. The DNA for the CDR3 is TGTGCCAGCTCGAATTCGGTGAGTCCGAACACTGAAGCTTTCTTT. Residues: CASSNSVSPNTEAFF.

This chain joins TRBV11-2 and TRBJ2-1; TRBD2 matches 7 bases. Trimming at V came to 1 base and at J to 5 bases, leaving 8 bases not matched to a gene. CDR1 is SGHAT, CDR2 FQNNGV, per germline. The CDR3 has 16 residues. This CDR3 reads CASSLAGTITNNEQFF. The CDR3 DNA reads TGTGCCAGCAGCTTAGCCGGGACTATAACGAACAATGAGCAGTTCTTC. The variable domain in full, completed from reference TRBV11-2 and TRBJ2-1, reads EAGVAQSPRYKIIEKRQSVAFWCNPISGHATLYWYQQILGQGPKLLIQFQNNGVVDDSQLPKDRFSAERLKGVDSTLKIQPAKLEDSAVYLCASSLAGTITNNEQFFGPGTRLTVL.

In DNA form, the CDR3 reads TGTGCCAGGGTTGGTCCTAGCGGGAGGTCGGAGCAGTTCTTC. The encoded protein is CARVGPSGRSEQFF. The chain uses TRBV2 and TRBJ2-1, with 11 bases fitting TRBD2. This CDR3 is 14 amino acids long. J lost 10 bases, V lost 9 bases, and 11 bases had no gene match. Looked up from germline, CDR1 is SNHLY and CDR2 is FYNNEI.

The chain employs TRBV28 and TRBJ1-4; unclear D gene. Germline CDR1 MDHEN, CDR2 SYDVKM. V was shortened by 8 bases and J by 5 bases, with 6 bases between the two germline ends. The CDR3 loop spans 11 amino acids. The CDR3 nucleotides are TGTGCCAGCCATCAAAATGAAAAACTGTTTTTT. Translation gives CASHQNEKLFF.

This clone was counted once. The chain joins TRBV21-1 to TRBJ2-2; the tabulated D call, TRBD2, remains unverified against the DNA. TRBV21-1 is annotated as a pseudogene. The CDR3 spans 18 residues. The CDR3 bases are TGTGCCAGCAGCAAGGTCCTCTCCGGGGGTTTTAACACCGGGGAGCTGTTTTTT. This codes for CASSKVLSGGFNTGELFF.

This clone occurred a few times. The genes are TRBV3-1 (or the pseudogene TRBV3-2) and TRBJ2-2, with D maybe TRBD2 (6 bases). The CDR3 loop spans 14 amino acids. Trimming took off 4 bases at V and 7 bases at J, with 13 bases between the two ends. CDR1 is LGHDT, CDR2 YNNKEL, per germline (reference sequence). The CDR3: CASSLGGAGGELFF. DNA for the CDR3: TGTGCCAGCAGCCTCGGAGGGGCGGGCGGGGAGCTGTTTTTT.

This chain links TRBV14 with TRBJ1-2; the D is unclear. There are 13 residues in the CDR3. The V end lost 1 base, the J end lost 4 bases, and 7 bases lay between the germline ends. Germline values: CDR1 SGHDN, CDR2 FVKESK. CDR3 loop: CASSQGAGYGYTF. CDR3 coding DNA: TGTGCCAGCAGCCAAGGGGCAGGCTATGGCTACACCTTC.

The CDR3 protein is CASSKFLRELREQYF. The CDR3 bases are TGTGCCAGTAGTAAGTTTCTGCGAGAACTGAGAGAGCAGTACTTC. The rearrangement links TRBV19 to TRBJ2-7; D unclear. V was clipped by 4 bases and J by 7 bases, with 20 bases between them. Germline lookup yields CDR1 LNHDA and CDR2 SQIVND (reference sequence). This CDR3 spans 15 amino acids.

This chain connects TRBV19 to TRBJ1-1, with a tentative D call TRBD1 (5 bases). From germline, CDR1 is LNHDA and CDR2 SQIVND (reference sequence). With 7 bases removed from V and 6 bases from J, the gap between germline ends came to 21 bases. The CDR3 runs to 15 residues. CDR3 DNA: TGTGCCAGTACTCTGGCGGGAGGGGCTACCCCTGAAGCTTTCTTT. This codes for CASTLAGGATPEAFF. The full variable domain, its missing parts supplied by reference TRBV19 and TRBJ1-1, is DGGITQSPKYLFRKEGQNVTLSCEQNLNHDAMYWYRQDPGQGLRLIYYSQIVNDFQKGDIAEGYSVSREKKESFPLTVTSAQKNPTAFYLCASTLAGGATPEAFFGQGTRLTVV.